The source of this T cell receptor beta chain is a study of glioma-infiltrating T cells after dendritic cell vaccination listed by TCRdb under 2016. Notes on the research overall: The cohort included some 15 glioblastoma patients drawn from Phase I and II dendritic cell vaccination trials, of whom 9 were newly diagnosed and 6 had recurrent disease. The vaccine consisted of monocyte-derived dendritic cells cultured less than eight days with IL-4 and GM-CSF, then pulsed overnight with autologous tumor lysate. Three intradermal dendritic cell vaccine injections were administered to patients at biweekly intervals in the arm below the axilla. Patients received autologous tumor lysate-pulsed dendritic cell vaccination between about 2003 and 2013. Tumor-infiltrating lymphocyte content was quantified and tumor and blood repertoires were compared in dendritic cell-vaccinated glioblastoma patients by deep sequencing of TCR beta CDR3 regions. Survival after dendritic cell vaccination was correlated with TCR sequencing metrics, including TIL content and tumor-blood repertoire overlap.

The full study reports these points: Longer time to progression and overall survival after dendritic cell vaccination were predicted by higher estimated pretreatment TIL content. The three-group TCR overlap response model was characterized as speculative, and prospective validation of the model was stated to be required. TCR clonality showed no direct relationship with survival, which suggests that a diverse polyclonal response may matter. The cohort was small and heterogeneous, and full blood and tumor sets were available for few patients, with initial-recurrent tumor pairs available for even fewer patients.

As for this clone: What antigen it recognizes has not been identified. Base qualities are not at hand, and no much larger clone is one base apart.

Using the immunoSEQ assay, TCRB CDR3 regions were amplified from 2 micrograms of genomic DNA, or from all available DNA when less than that was on hand. Multiplex PCR used 60 forward primers for TCR V beta segments and 13 reverse primers for J beta segments. To estimate reads per starting template, synthetic control templates were spiked into each sample at limiting dilution. The Illumina HiSeq System generated 87 bp sequencing reads. The authors' analysis ran thus. To remove PCR and sequencing errors, closely related sequences were merged with a nearest neighbor algorithm. TCR overlap was defined as the percentage of unique tumor TCR beta sequences that were also found in the peripheral blood of the same patient. Held by TCRdb, this immuneACCESS table contains in-frame sequences only and omits some clones. Under half of the omission traces to an unresolved V gene where checked; the cause of the rest is unknown. That table gives V, J and clone size, and the DNA gave D and trimming. The sample table lists roughly 85,000 clones, about 85% of them with a count of one. The top ten clonotypes cover over 6.5% of the sample.

The label giving this sample's time point can be read as: after dendritic cell vaccination, including at tumor progression/relapse. Selection of patients required sufficient residual fresh-frozen tumor tissue and over two years of available survival data. None of the glioblastoma patients carried an isocitrate dehydrogenase mutation, although molecular status otherwise varied. PBMC were collected before vaccination, two weeks after the third vaccination, and at tumor progression if progression occurred. Genomic DNA was extracted with the Qiagen DNeasy Blood extraction Kit. Sequences LGHNA (CDR1) and YNFKEQ (CDR2) are obtained from the germline V gene. Trimming takes 2 bases from V and 0 bases from J, and the germline ends sit 8 bases apart. CDR3 length: 14 amino acids, cysteine to phenylalanine. CDR3 DNA is the only sequence kept; it has 42 bases, read in frame from the first base.

This clonotype was sampled from a human donor with glioblastoma. The sample consisted of blood, taken after dendritic cell vaccination. The rearrangement joined TRBV4-2 to TRBJ2-7, with TRBD2 tentatively as D gene (5 bases match). The bases read TGTGCCAGCAGCCAACCTAGCATCTCCTACGAGCAGTACTTC. Protein translation: CASSQPSISYEQYF.